This entry lists 8 T cell receptor beta chains sequenced from one sample in a study of cytomegalovirus exposure and HLA in healthy donors. The PCR employed 60 Vbeta primers together with 13 Jbeta primers. Produced via immunoSEQ multiplex PCR; TCRdb's table is partial and in-frame only. Seen here are roughly 120,000 clones, 65% to 80% observed once, and the top ten hold around 30%. What was sequenced was PBMCs. The receptors stem from a man in his 60s in good health and CMV-seropositive.

About this clone: Sequence at one end of the junction differs from germline and may be a read error. This sample includes further DNA sequences coding for the same CDR3. This chain links TRBV10-1 with TRBJ1-1; 10 nucleotides agree with TRBD1. The CDR3 sequence is 13 residues long. The germline CDR1 and CDR2 sequences are WNHNN and SYGVQD (reference sequence). CDR3 region: CASRDRGGSEAFF. The CDR3, as DNA: TGTGCCAGCAGGGACAGGGGAGGAAGTGAAGCTTTCTTT.

The CDR3: CASEGRGRGYTF. DNA for the CDR3: TGTGCCAGCGAGGGGAGGGGTAGGGGCTACACCTTC. The V and J genes are TRBV2 and TRBJ1-2; possibly TRBD1 for D (5 bases). V lost 8 bases and J 8 bases, leaving 15 bases between the germline ends. Germline loops: CDR1 SNHLY, CDR2 FYNNEI. The CDR3 totals 12 residues.

The gene calls are TRBV9 and TRBJ2-3; 14 bases align to TRBD2. The length of the CDR3 is 19 residues. Unmatched junction bases numbered 12, after V lost 4 bases and J lost 2 bases. Germline V gene lookup returns CDR1 SGDLS and CDR2 YYNGEE. CDR3 coding DNA: TGTGCCAGCAGCCTCCGCTGGACTAGCGGGGGGTTTCTCACAGATACGCAGTATTTT. Amino acids: CASSLRWTSGGFLTDTQYF.

This clone occurred a few times. J is TRBJ1-2 and V is TRBV29-1; tentatively, D is TRBD1 (6 bases). This CDR3 has 14 amino acids. V gave up 4 bases and J gave up 3 bases, with 15 bases separating them. Germline assignment: CDR1 SQVTM and CDR2 ANQGSEA. CDR3 sequence: CSVVLTGRDYGYTF. The CDR3 coding sequence is TGCAGCGTTGTTCTTACAGGGAGGGACTATGGCTACACCTTC.

This chain links TRBV30 with TRBJ1-5; D is possibly TRBD1 (5 bases). Germline CDR1 and CDR2: GTSNPN and SVGIG (reference sequence). The CDR3 has 14 residues. V was trimmed by 0 bases and J by 3 bases, leaving 9 bases between them. The CDR3 DNA reads TGTGCCTGGAGTGTACAACAGGTCAATCAGCCCCAGCATTTT. This codes for CAWSVQQVNQPQHF.

The rearrangement links TRBV4-1 to TRBJ1-4; a possible D gene is TRBD1 (5 bases). The CDR3 extends over 15 amino acids. CDR1 is MGHRA, CDR2 YSYEKL, per germline. V was pared by 2 bases and J by 4 bases, with 11 bases between. The CDR3 DNA reads TGCGCCAGCAGCCAAATGGGACTGAATAATGAAAAACTGTTTTTT. It specifies CASSQMGLNNEKLFF.

The rearrangement links TRBV15 to TRBJ2-6, with D maybe TRBD2 (6 bases). Per germline, CDR1 LNHNV and CDR2 YYDKDF (reference sequence). The CDR3 is made up of 19 amino acids. V dropped 1 base and J dropped 0 bases, with 16 bases sitting between them. The CDR3: CATSRVPGTLISGANVLTF. The CDR3 nucleotides are TGTGCCACCAGCAGAGTGCCGGGGACTCTAATCTCTGGGGCCAACGTCCTGACTTTC.

This clone was seen only a few times. The V gene is TRBV4-1, the J gene TRBJ1-5, with D perhaps matching TRBD1 (6 bases). The germline V gene encodes CDR1 MGHRA and CDR2 YSYEKL. Trimming took off 1 base at V and 0 bases at J, with 13 bases between the two ends. The CDR3 loop spans 17 amino acids. The CDR3 DNA sequence: TGCGCCAGCAGCCAAGGTCTTCAGGGGAGTAGCAATCAGCCCCAGCATTTT. It codes for CASSQGLQGSSNQPQHF.